These 23 T cell receptor beta chains were sequenced from one sample in a study of T cells in Graves' hyperthyroidism and ophthalmopathy (dated by TCRdb to between 2019 and 2020). Library prep was done by multiplex PCR. Instrument on record: Illumina HiSeq 2000. Amplification of TCR beta CDR3 regions was carried out from RNA transcripts. The first round of RT-PCR for the TCR CDR3 was performed with the HTBI primer set and the Qiagen OneStep RT-PCR kit. The public reads were reprocessed in TCRdb via fastp at Q25 and MiXCR, keeping in-frame beta chains. Identical CDR3 proteins give one entry, which carries the most common genes and DNA. In all, the sample holds approximately 480,000 distinct CDR3 sequences, and around 20% of those were seen once. Around 27% of the sample lies in the top ten. The sequencing input was blood. These receptors were obtained from a man in his late teens or twenties with Graves' hyperthyroidism.

The table lists this clonotype with a count of one. One base away lies a much larger clone, so this may be a sequencing read error. This sequence joins TRBV30 and TRBJ2-2, with D perhaps being TRBD1 or TRBD2 (5 bases each). The CDR3 covers 12 residues. Germline values: CDR1 GTSNPN, CDR2 SVGIG (reference sequence). The CDR3 protein is CAWRGVTGELCF. For the CDR3, the DNA is TGTGCCTGGAGAGGGGTCACCGGGGAGCTGTGTTTT.

The chain recombines TRBV24-1 with TRBJ2-2, with TRBD2 matching 7 bases. The CDR3 contains 17 residues. The trim removed 0 bases at V and 1 base at J, leaving 4 bases unmatched. Germline V gives CDR1 KGHDR, CDR2 SFDVKD. The CDR3 DNA follows: TGTGCCACCAGTGATTTGCCGAGCGGGGTGAACACCGGGGAGCTGTTTTTT. It encodes CATSDLPSGVNTGELFF.

At least ten counts were recorded for this clonotype. The chain joins TRBV28 to TRBJ1-1; D is unresolved. V gave up 1 base and J gave up 6 bases, with 12 bases separating them. The CDR3 extends over 14 amino acids. Germline CDR1 and CDR2: MDHEN and SYDVKM. In nucleotides, the CDR3 is TGTGCCAGCAGTTTATCTCCGGGGAGCGCTGAAGCTTTCTTT. It is translated as CASSLSPGSAEAFF.

This clonotype turned up a few times. The CDR3 DNA follows: TGTGCCAGCAGCCCCCAGGACCGCTACGAGCAGTACTTC. Its protein is CASSPQDRYEQYF. The V and J genes are TRBV7-9 and TRBJ2-7, with D uncertain. Germline V CDR1 and CDR2: SEHNR, FQNEAQ (reference sequence). The V end lost 5 bases, the J end lost 3 bases, and 11 bases lay between the germline ends. The CDR3 runs to 13 residues.

At least ten counts were recorded for this clonotype. The chain joins TRBV5-1 to TRBJ1-1; 8 nucleotides align to TRBD1. The trim removed 0 bases at V and 2 bases at J, leaving 9 bases unmatched. The CDR3 totals 17 residues. In germline, CDR1 is SGHRS, CDR2 YFSETQ. DNA for the CDR3: TGCGCCAGCAGCTTGGCGGCAGGGGGCACCAGAAACACTGAAGCTTTCTTT. Protein: CASSLAAGGTRNTEAFF.

The J gene is TRBJ2-2, the V gene TRBV6-1; 8 bases are shared with TRBD2. The CDR3 runs to 19 residues. V shed 6 bases and J 0 bases; nucleotides not matched to a gene: 15. The germline CDR1 and CDR2 sequences are MNHNS and SASEGT. The CDR3 region is CASSDTSGRYSPNTGELFF. The CDR3, as DNA: TGTGCCAGCAGCGATACTAGCGGACGATACTCACCGAACACCGGGGAGCTGTTTTTT.

Details on this clonotype: A single base separates this from a much larger clone, so it may be a read error. J is TRBJ2-2 and V is TRBV7-8; D possibly corresponds to TRBD2 (5 bases). The CDR3 length is 13 residues. Germline V gene data show CDR1 as SGHVS and CDR2 as FQNEAQ. The CDR3 protein is CASSHQSTGELCF. Here the CDR3 DNA reads TGTGCCAGCAGCCACCAGAGCACCGGGGAGCTGTGTTTT.

Many counts were recorded for this clonotype. This chain links TRBV28 with TRBJ1-2; 8 positions match TRBD1. The CDR3 has 14 amino acids. Germline-derived CDR1 and CDR2 are MDHEN and SYDVKM. V was pared by 6 bases and J by 1 base, with 4 bases of the junction left unmatched. The CDR3: CASRQDRVNYGYTF. The CDR3 DNA follows: TGTGCCAGCAGACAGGACAGGGTTAACTATGGCTACACCTTC.

This clonotype was counted at least ten times. The chain couples TRBV5-1 to TRBJ2-7, with D possibly TRBD1 on 6 matching bases. The V gene lost 2 bases and the J gene lost 1 base, with 13 bases spanning the gap. Germline V gives CDR1 SGHRS, CDR2 YFSETQ. CDR3 length: 15 amino acids. Here the CDR3 DNA reads TGCGCCAGCAGCTTTGTAGCAGGGGCGTCCTACGAGCAGTACTTC. Its translation is CASSFVAGASYEQYF.

In this sample, this clonotype turned up many times. This sequence joins TRBV6-1 and TRBJ1-5; D is possibly TRBD1 (5 bases). CDR1 is MNHNS, CDR2 SASEGT, per germline. Trimming left V 7 bases short and J 2 bases short, with 12 bases between. The CDR3 extends over 14 amino acids. The DNA of the CDR3 is TGTGCCAGCAAGCGGGGGGTCGGCAATCAGCCCCAGCATTTT. Translated, it gives CASKRGVGNQPQHF.

The chain couples TRBV6-1 to TRBJ1-2; D ambiguous. Between the trimmed V and J ends, which lost 6 bases and 4 bases, there was a span of 21 bases. Per germline, CDR1 MNHNS and CDR2 SASEGT. This CDR3 spans 16 amino acids. CDR3 sequence (DNA): TGTGCCAGCAGACGCACGATTGTCGCGGACCTCTATGGCTACACCTTC. This encodes CASRRTIVADLYGYTF.

There are many counts of this clonotype. The genes are TRBV12-3 or TRBV12-4 and TRBJ2-2; D remains ambiguous. The ends were cut back, 2 bases at V and 0 bases at J, with 7 bases in the middle. This CDR3 contains 15 residues. The CDR3 reads CASSLWTSNTGELFF. The CDR3 region has the DNA TGTGCCAGCAGTTTATGGACCTCGAACACCGGGGAGCTGTTTTTT.

The V call is TRBV3-1, the J call TRBJ1-1; 7 nucleotides align to TRBD1. This CDR3 is built from 16 residues. The germline gives CDR1 LGHDT, CDR2 YNNKEL (reference sequence). J gave up 3 bases and V 3 bases, and 10 bases lay outside the gene matches. CDR3 nucleotides: TGTGCCAGCAGCCACATAAGCCTCAGGGGGTACACTGAAGCTTTCTTT. It yields the protein CASSHISLRGYTEAFF. Complete variable domain (other parts from reference TRBV3-1 and TRBJ1-1): DTAVSQTPKYLVTQMGNDKSIKCEQNLGHDTMYWYKQDSKKFLKIMFSYNNKELIINETVPNRFSPKSPDKAHLNLHINSLELGDSAVYFCASSHISLRGYTEAFFGQGTRLTVV.

There are many counts of this clonotype. This chain links TRBV6-5 with TRBJ1-2; 7 nucleotides line up with TRBD1. V shed 6 bases and J 4 bases; nucleotides not matched to a gene: 17. The CDR3 is 17 amino acids. CDR1 and CDR2 from the germline V gene are MNHEY and SVGAGI. The CDR3 spells CASSYGSGRGLGYGYTF. The CDR3 DNA is TGTGCCAGCAGCTACGGTTCAGGGAGGGGGCTTGGCTATGGCTACACCTTC.

This chain uses TRBV7-2 with TRBJ1-2; D unresolved. CDR1 and CDR2 (germline): SGHTA, FQGNSA. The CDR3 consists of 14 residues. V shed 5 bases and J shed 4 bases, with 14 bases lying between them. CDR3 sequence (DNA): TGTGCCAGCAGCGCCGCCTCGGTGCTCTATGGCTACACCTTC. The encoded protein is CASSAASVLYGYTF.

This clonotype was seen at least ten times. The genes are TRBV12-3 or TRBV12-4 and TRBJ2-7; possibly TRBD2 for D (6 bases). The CDR3 length is 13 residues. V was cut by 5 bases and J by 9 bases, with 17 bases left in between. CDR3 coding DNA: TGTGCCAGCAGTCCCCTTAGCGGTTTAGGGCAGTACTTC. This encodes CASSPLSGLGQYF.

The table lists this clonotype with many counts. This chain uses TRBV12-3 or TRBV12-4 with TRBJ1-1, with TRBD1 matching 10 bases. The CDR3 sequence is 14 residues long. The V segment lost 5 bases and the J segment 6 bases; nucleotides outside the gene matches: 6. CDR3 nucleotide sequence: TGTGCCAGCAGTAAGACAGGGGGCAGGGCTGAAGCTTTCTTT. Its translation: CASSKTGGRAEAFF.

For this clonotype: This may come from a read error, since a much larger clone is one base off. The chain links TRBV13 to TRBJ2-7, with D possibly being TRBD1 (5 bases). Germline loops: CDR1 PRHDT, CDR2 FYEKMQ (reference sequence). The CDR3 contains 13 residues. The CDR3 nucleotides read TGTGACAGCAGGGCCCGGCTCTCCTACGAGCAGTACTTC. This sequence encodes CDSRARLSYEQYF.

The rearrangement uses TRBV20-1 and TRBJ1-1; 7 bases match TRBD1. Germline trimming cut 2 bases from V and 5 bases from J; bases unmatched to any gene: 11. Germline V gives CDR1 DFQATT, CDR2 SNEGSKA (reference sequence). The CDR3 is 15 residues long. This CDR3 reads CSARRRGRGPTEAFF. The CDR3 nucleotides are TGCAGTGCTAGAAGGAGGGGGCGCGGTCCGACTGAAGCTTTCTTT.

The sample holds a few counts of this clonotype. The chain employs TRBV2 and TRBJ2-5; D not resolved. In germline, CDR1 is SNHLY, CDR2 FYNNEI. V was pared by 7 bases and J by 0 bases, with 12 bases between. The CDR3 is made up of 14 amino acids. The CDR3 region is CASTPGLYQETQYF. The CDR3 coding sequence is TGTGCCAGCACACCGGGCCTGTACCAAGAGACCCAGTACTTC.

This clonotype has at least ten counts. This chain joins TRBV12-3 or TRBV12-4 and TRBJ1-6; 8 bases line up with TRBD1. V was clipped by 6 bases and J by 10 bases; unmatched bases: 8. The CDR3 totals 14 residues. In nucleotides, the CDR3 is TGTGCCAGCAGCCAGGACAGGGAGGGGTCACCCCTCCACTTT. Its translation is CASSQDREGSPLHF.

This clonotype was counted at least ten times. The CDR3 region is CASSLKGPNSPLHF. CDR3 DNA: TGTGCCAGCAGTTTAAAGGGACCTAATTCACCCCTCCACTTT. The chain carries TRBV12-3 or TRBV12-4 and TRBJ1-6, with a tentative D call TRBD1 (5 bases). The CDR3 length is 14 residues. Trimming stripped 2 bases from V and 6 bases from J, with 8 bases between.

Ten or more counts support this clonotype. The chain recombines TRBV27 with TRBJ1-2; D gene unclear. Looked up from germline, CDR1 is MNHEY and CDR2 is SMNVEV (reference sequence). The V end was cut by 5 bases, the J end by 4 bases, with 14 bases between. The CDR3 extends over 14 amino acids. Here the CDR3 reads CASSPLDGAYGYTF. As DNA, the CDR3 is TGTGCCAGCAGTCCCCTGGACGGCGCCTATGGCTACACCTTC.